This T cell receptor beta chain derives from a study of T cell responses to AZD1222 COVID-19 vaccine. General study points: Of spike-specific TCRs, nearly half reportedly target regions left unmutated in variants.

Assay: immunoSEQ multiplex PCR; the TCRdb copy retains only in-frame clones and omits some. Of some 150,000 clones listed, around nine tenths are singletons. This clone came up once. Its antigen is as yet unknown. The germline CDR1 and CDR2 sequences are LGHDT and YNNKEL (reference sequence). V lost 4 bases, J lost 0 bases, and 7 bases lay in between. This CDR3 spans 14 amino acids. This sequence originates from an adult in good health. Material: peripheral blood, obtained on day 0 of AZD1222 vaccination. The genes are TRBV3-1 (or the pseudogene TRBV3-2) and TRBJ1-3; no definite D call. The chain's CDR3 is CASSPINSGNTIYF. Here the CDR3 DNA reads TGTGCCAGCAGCCCAATTAACTCTGGAAACACCATATATTTT.